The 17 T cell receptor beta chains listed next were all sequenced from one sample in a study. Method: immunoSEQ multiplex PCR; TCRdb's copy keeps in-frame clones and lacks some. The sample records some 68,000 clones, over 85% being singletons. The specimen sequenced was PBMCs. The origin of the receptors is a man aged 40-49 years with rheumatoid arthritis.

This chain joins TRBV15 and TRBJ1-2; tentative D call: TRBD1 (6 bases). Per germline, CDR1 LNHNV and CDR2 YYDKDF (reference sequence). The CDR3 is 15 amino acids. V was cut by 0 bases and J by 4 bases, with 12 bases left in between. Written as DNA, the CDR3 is TGTGCCACCAGCAGAGAGGGGGCAGGTATCTATGGCTACACCTTC. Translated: CATSREGAGIYGYTF.

CDR3: CAWTRHSGGQETQYF. The CDR3 region has the DNA TGTGCCTGGACTAGGCATAGCGGGGGCCAAGAGACCCAGTACTTC. The chain combines TRBV30 with TRBJ2-5; 9 bases fit TRBD2. The CDR3 has 15 residues. Germline loops: CDR1 GTSNPN, CDR2 SVGIG (reference sequence). Trimming took 4 bases from V and 1 from J; bases not matched to a gene: 7.

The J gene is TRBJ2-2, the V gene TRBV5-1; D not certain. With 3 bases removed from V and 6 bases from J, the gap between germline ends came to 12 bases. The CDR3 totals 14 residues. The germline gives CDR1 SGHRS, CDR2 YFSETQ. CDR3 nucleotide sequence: TGCGCCAGCAGCTCCGGCAGCCCTTCCGGGGAGCTGTTTTTT. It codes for CASSSGSPSGELFF.

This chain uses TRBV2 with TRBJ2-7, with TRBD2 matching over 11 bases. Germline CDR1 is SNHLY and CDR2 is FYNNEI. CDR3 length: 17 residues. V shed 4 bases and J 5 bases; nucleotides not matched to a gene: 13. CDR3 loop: CASSVTSGSTRLDEQYF. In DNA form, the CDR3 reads TGTGCCAGCAGTGTAACTAGCGGGAGTACCCGCCTGGACGAGCAGTACTTC.

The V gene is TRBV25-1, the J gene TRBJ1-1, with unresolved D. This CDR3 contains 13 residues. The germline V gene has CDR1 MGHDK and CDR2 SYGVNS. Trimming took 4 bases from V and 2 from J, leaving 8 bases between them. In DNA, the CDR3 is TGTGCCAGCAGTGTGACAAGAAACACTGAAGCTTTCTTT. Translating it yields CASSVTRNTEAFF.

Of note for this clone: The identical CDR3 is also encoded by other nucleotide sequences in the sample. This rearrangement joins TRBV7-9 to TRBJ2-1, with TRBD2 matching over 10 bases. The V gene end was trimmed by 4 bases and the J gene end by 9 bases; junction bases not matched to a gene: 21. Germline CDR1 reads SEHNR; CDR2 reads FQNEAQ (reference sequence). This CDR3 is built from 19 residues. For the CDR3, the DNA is TGTGCCAGCAGCTCGCCCGGATACTGGGGAGCGGGAGGGCCTGGTGAGCAGTTCTTC. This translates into CASSSPGYWGAGGPGEQFF.

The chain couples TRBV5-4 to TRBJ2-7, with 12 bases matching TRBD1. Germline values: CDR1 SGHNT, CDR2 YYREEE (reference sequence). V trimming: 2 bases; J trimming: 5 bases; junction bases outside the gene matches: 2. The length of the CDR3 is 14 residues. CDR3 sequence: CASSFRDRGHEQYF. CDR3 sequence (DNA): TGTGCCAGCAGCTTCAGGGACAGGGGGCACGAGCAGTACTTC.

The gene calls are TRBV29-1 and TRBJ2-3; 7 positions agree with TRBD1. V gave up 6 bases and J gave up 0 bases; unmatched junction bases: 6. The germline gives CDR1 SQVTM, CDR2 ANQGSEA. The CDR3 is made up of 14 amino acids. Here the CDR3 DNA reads TGCAGCGTCCAGGGGGATTCTAGCACAGATACGCAGTATTTT. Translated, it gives CSVQGDSSTDTQYF.

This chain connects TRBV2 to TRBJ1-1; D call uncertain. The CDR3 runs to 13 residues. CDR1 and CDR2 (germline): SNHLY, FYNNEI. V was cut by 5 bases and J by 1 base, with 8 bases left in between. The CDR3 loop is CASSTLQNTEAFF. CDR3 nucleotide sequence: TGTGCCAGCAGTACCTTACAGAACACTGAAGCTTTCTTT.

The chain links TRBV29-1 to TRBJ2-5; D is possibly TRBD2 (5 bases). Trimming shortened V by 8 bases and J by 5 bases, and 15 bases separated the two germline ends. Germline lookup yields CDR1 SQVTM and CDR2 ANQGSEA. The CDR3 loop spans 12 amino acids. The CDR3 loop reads CSLLETGETQYF. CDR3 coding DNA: TGCAGCCTCCTGGAAACGGGGGAGACCCAGTACTTC.

In nucleotides, the CDR3 is TGCGCCAGCGAGAGTTGGGCAGGGGGCAGGTATGAGCAGTTCTTC. This encodes CASESWAGGRYEQFF. The gene calls are TRBV5-1 and TRBJ2-1, with 8 bases matching TRBD1. The CDR3 has 15 amino acids. V lost 7 bases, J lost 8 bases, and 14 bases stayed unmatched. Germline V CDR1 and CDR2: SGHRS, YFSETQ.

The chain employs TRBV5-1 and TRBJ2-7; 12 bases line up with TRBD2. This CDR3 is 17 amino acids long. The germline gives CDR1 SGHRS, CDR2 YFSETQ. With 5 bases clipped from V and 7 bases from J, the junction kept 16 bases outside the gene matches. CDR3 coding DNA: TGCGCCAGCAGAGGGACAGCCTCGACTAGCGGGAGTGGGGAGCAGTACTTC. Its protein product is CASRGTASTSGSGEQYF. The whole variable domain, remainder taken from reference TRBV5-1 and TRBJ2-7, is KAGVTQTPRYLIKTRGQQVTLSCSPISGHRSVSWYQQTPGQGLQFLFEYFSETQRNKGNFPGRFSGRQFSNSRSEMNVSTLELGDSALYLCASRGTASTSGSGEQYFGPGTRLTVT.

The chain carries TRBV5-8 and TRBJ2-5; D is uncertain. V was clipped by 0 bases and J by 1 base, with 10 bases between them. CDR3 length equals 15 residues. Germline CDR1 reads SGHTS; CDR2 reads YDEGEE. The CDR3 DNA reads TGTGCCAGCAGCTTGGCCAGGATCGGCCAAGAGACCCAGTACTTC. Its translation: CASSLARIGQETQYF.

The CDR3 DNA reads as TGCGCCAGCAGCTTGGGTGGGGAAGGGGCCAACGTCCTGACTTTC. Translated, it gives CASSLGGEGANVLTF. This chain uses TRBV5-1 with TRBJ2-6; D not resolved. The CDR3 consists of 15 residues. The germline gives CDR1 SGHRS, CDR2 YFSETQ. V lost 0 bases and J 4 bases, leaving 8 bases between the germline ends.

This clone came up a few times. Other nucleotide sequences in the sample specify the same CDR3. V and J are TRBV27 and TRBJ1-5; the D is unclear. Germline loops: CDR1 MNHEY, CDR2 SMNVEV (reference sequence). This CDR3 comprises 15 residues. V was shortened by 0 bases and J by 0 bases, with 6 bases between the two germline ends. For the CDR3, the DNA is TGTGCCAGCAGTTTATCGCGATATAGCAATCAGCCCCAGCATTTT. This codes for CASSLSRYSNQPQHF.

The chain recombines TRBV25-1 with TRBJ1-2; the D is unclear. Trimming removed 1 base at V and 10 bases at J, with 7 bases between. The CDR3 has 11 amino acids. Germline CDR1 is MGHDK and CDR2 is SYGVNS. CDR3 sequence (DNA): TGTGCCAGCAGTGAATTTCGGAACTACACCTTC. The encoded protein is CASSEFRNYTF.

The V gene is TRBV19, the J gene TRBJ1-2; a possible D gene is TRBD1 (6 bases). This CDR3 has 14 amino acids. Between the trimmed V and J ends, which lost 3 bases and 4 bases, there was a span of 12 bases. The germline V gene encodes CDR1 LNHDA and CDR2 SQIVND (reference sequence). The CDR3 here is CASSILQGAYGYTF. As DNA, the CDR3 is TGTGCCAGTAGTATCCTACAGGGAGCCTATGGCTACACCTTC.